This T cell receptor (beta chain) was recovered during a study of human T cells and chemical hapten exposure. There are many counts of this clonotype. The time point is: patch test 2, 6 weeks after DPC sensitization. Treatment reported: therapeutic diphenylcyclopropenone sensitization with weekly scalp DPC. TCRdb called the RACE reads again in MiXCR, with one record for every CDR3 protein. The sample gives 110,000 to 150,000 distinct CDR3 sequences, approximately 10% of which show up once; about 1.3% is in the top ten. Sequenced material: whole blood, taken in connection with sensitization to the hapten diphenylcyclopropenone (DPC). The receptor comes from a woman between 45 and 65 years old with alopecia areata. Some clones in this sample may be carry-over from other donors' samples.

In nucleotides, the CDR3 is TGTGCCAGCAGCCCGGTAGGGAGGAGGGCAACAGATACGCAGTATTTT. It encodes CASSPVGRRATDTQYF. J is TRBJ2-3 and V is TRBV5-6, with D possibly being TRBD2 (6 bases). V was pared by 4 bases and J by 3 bases, with 18 bases between. CDR1 and CDR2 (germline): SGHDT, YYEEEE. This CDR3 has 16 residues.